This T cell receptor beta chain was identified during a study of shared clonotypes between healthy human individuals. Study information: Each donor had three CD4 naive, three CD4 memory, two CD8 naive and one CD8 memory plate.

General study findings and limits: Researchers found naive subsets generally carried larger estimated richness than memory subsets. Sharing of clonotypes among donors was expected to vary with sequencing depth.

In the naive CD8 group, cells lacked CD45RO and were positively selected for CCR7, so terminally differentiated effector memory CD45RA+ cells were left out. The CDR3 is 17 amino acids. CDR1 SGHTA and CDR2 FQGNSA come from the germline V gene. Trimming left V 5 bases short and J 5 bases short, with 22 bases between. A remark on this clone: Its antigen is not identified.

Only in-frame clones appear in the TCRdb table, and some are missing; sequencing was by immunoSEQ multiplex PCR. The sample carries roughly 2,000,000 clones, 90% to 95% recorded once. Material for sequencing was naive CD8+ T cells from PBMCs. V and J are TRBV7-2 and TRBJ2-4, with D possibly matching TRBD2 (5 bases). The sequence derives from a young man in good health. Some clones in this sample may be carry-over from other donors' samples. The chain's CDR3 is CASSPRLREQSENIQYF. CDR3 sequence (DNA): TGTGCCAGCAGCCCCCGGTTGAGGGAACAAAGCGAAAACATTCAGTACTTC.